This T cell receptor (beta chain) appears in the sequencing data of a study of blood T cell dynamics during melanoma immunotherapy. At the level of the study: Standard first-line treatment here was pembrolizumab or nivolumab plus ipilimumab in metastatic melanoma.

Germline V lookup: CDR1 SNHLY, CDR2 FYNNEI. The CDR3 extends over 12 amino acids. V was trimmed by 6 bases and J by 0 bases, leaving 6 bases between them. Study results and caveats: The study could not tell melanoma-specific clones from general immune activation. Among sorted CD8+ subsets, immune-effector cells had the highest clonality and cell-free DNA similarity.

All DNA from each sorted CD8+ subset was loaded. The data were produced by immunoSEQ multiplex PCR, yet TCRdb's version contains in-frame clones alone and is incomplete. The sample has around 16,000 clones, 94% seen once. In its sample, this clone was seen once. Antigen unknown. Documented time point: week 3, after first cycle of checkpoint inhibitor. This TCR derives from a human donor with melanoma. The sequencing here drew on effector memory CD8+ T cells from blood, taken from a patient treated with checkpoint blockade. The chain recombines TRBV2 with TRBJ2-7, with TRBD2 as a possible D gene (6 bases). The CDR3 DNA reads TGTGCCAGCAGGGACTACTCCTACGAGCAGTACTTC. It codes for CASRDYSYEQYF. The full variable domain, completed using reference TRBV2 and TRBJ2-7, is EPEVTQTPSHQVTQMGQEVILRCVPISNHLYFYWYRQILGQKVEFLVSFYNNEISEKSEIFDDQFSVERPDGSNFTLKIRSTKLEDSAMYFCASRDYSYEQYFGPGTRLTVT.